This T cell receptor beta chain was sequenced in a study of blood T cell repertoires in COVID-19. Produced via immunoSEQ multiplex PCR; TCRdb's table is partial and in-frame only. The sample has some 250,000 clones, 70% to 90% seen once. With 2 bases clipped from V and 2 bases from J, the junction kept 0 bases outside the gene matches. The length of the CDR3 is 14 residues. From germline, CDR1 is MNHEY and CDR2 SMNVEV (reference sequence). This TCR was recovered from a woman aged 45 to 65 who had recovered from COVID-19. The chain recombines TRBV27 with TRBJ2-7; 10 bases line up with TRBD2. Sequencing was done on a sample of PBMCs or T cells enriched from blood (not recorded which). In DNA, the CDR3 is TGTGCCAGCAGTTTACTAGCGGGAGCCTACGAGCAGTACTTC. The encoded protein is CASSLLAGAYEQYF.